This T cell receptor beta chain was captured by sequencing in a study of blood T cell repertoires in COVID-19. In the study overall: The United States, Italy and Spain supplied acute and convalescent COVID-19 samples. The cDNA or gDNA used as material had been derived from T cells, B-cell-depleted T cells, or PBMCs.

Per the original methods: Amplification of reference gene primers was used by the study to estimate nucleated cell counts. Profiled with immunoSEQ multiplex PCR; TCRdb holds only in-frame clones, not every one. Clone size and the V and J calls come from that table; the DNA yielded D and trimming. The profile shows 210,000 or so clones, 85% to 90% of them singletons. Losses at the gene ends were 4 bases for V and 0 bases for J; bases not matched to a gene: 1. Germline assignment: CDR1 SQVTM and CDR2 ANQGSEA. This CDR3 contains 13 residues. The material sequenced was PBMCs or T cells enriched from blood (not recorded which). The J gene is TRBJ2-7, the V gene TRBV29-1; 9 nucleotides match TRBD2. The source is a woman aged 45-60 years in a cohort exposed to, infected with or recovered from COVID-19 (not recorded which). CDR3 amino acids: CSVVSGSSYEQYF. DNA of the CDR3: TGCAGCGTTGTTAGCGGGAGCTCCTACGAGCAGTACTTC.